The 24 T cell receptor beta chains given below trace back to one sample, sequenced in a study of cytomegalovirus exposure and HLA in healthy donors. Amplification used 60 Vbeta primers and 13 Jbeta primers. Measured with immunoSEQ multiplex PCR; TCRdb has only the in-frame clones, and not every one. The profile covers over 200,000 clones, with 85% to 90% appearing a single time and about 1% taken by the ten largest. Sequenced: PBMCs. The receptors come from a woman aged 18-29 years in good health and CMV-seronegative.

This clone was seen a few times. The chain joins TRBV7-9 to TRBJ2-7; TRBD1 matches 7 bases. From germline, CDR1 is SEHNR and CDR2 FQNEAQ (reference sequence). V shed 3 bases and J 1 base; nucleotides not matched to a gene: 0. CDR3 size: 13 residues. CDR3 in amino acids: CASSLDRSYEQYF. As DNA, the CDR3 is TGTGCCAGCAGCTTGGACAGGTCCTACGAGCAGTACTTC.

The chain uses TRBV27 and TRBJ1-4, with D possibly being TRBD1 (6 bases). Germline V gene data show CDR1 as MNHEY and CDR2 as SMNVEV (reference sequence). The germline V and J ends were trimmed by 3 bases and 7 bases, with 12 bases remaining between them. CDR3 size: 14 residues. CDR3 residues: CASSFRDNGEKLFF. As DNA, the CDR3 is TGTGCCAGCAGTTTTAGGGACAACGGTGAAAAACTGTTTTTT.

The rearrangement links TRBV7-8 to TRBJ2-7; D possibly corresponds to TRBD2 (5 bases). The CDR3 totals 19 residues. The germline CDR1 and CDR2 sequences are SGHVS and FQNEAQ. V lost 1 base and J 0 bases, leaving 22 bases between the germline ends. CDR3 residues: CASSLGSSIMAQSSYEQYF. CDR3 bases: TGTGCCAGCAGCTTAGGTTCTAGCATTATGGCTCAGAGCTCCTACGAGCAGTACTTC.

The rearrangement joins TRBV4-1 to TRBJ2-5; 8 bases are a match to TRBD2. The germline gives CDR1 MGHRA, CDR2 YSYEKL. With 0 bases clipped from V and 0 bases from J, the junction kept 15 bases outside the gene matches. The CDR3 has 20 residues. The CDR3 region has the DNA TGCGCCAGCAGCCAAGAAAGTATGAGTTTCCGCGGGGGGTACCAAGAGACCCAGTACTTC. Encoded protein: CASSQESMSFRGGYQETQYF.

CDR3 protein: CASSLGADEKLFF. CDR3 DNA: TGTGCCAGCAGCTTAGGGGCGGATGAAAAACTGTTTTTT. The chain carries TRBV7-3 and TRBJ1-4; a possible D gene is TRBD1 (5 bases). The length of the CDR3 is 13 residues. The V end was cut by 2 bases, the J end by 6 bases, with 7 bases between. The V gene's germline CDR1 is SGHTA and CDR2 FQGTGA. Full variable domain (outside the CDR3, taken from reference TRBV7-3 and TRBJ1-4): GAGVSQTPSNKVTEKGKYVELRCDPISGHTALYWYRQSLGQGPEFLIYFQGTGAADDSGLPNDRFFAVRPEGSVSTLKIQRTERGDSAVYLCASSLGADEKLFFGSGTQLSVL.

The chain carries TRBV4-2 and TRBJ1-5; D is ambiguous. Germline lookup yields CDR1 LGHNA and CDR2 YNFKEQ. The CDR3 consists of 18 residues. Trimming left V 0 bases short and J 0 bases short, with 15 bases between. Here the CDR3 DNA reads TGTGCCAGCAGCCAAGAGGAGGGCGTCAGAGGTAGCAATCAGCCCCAGCATTTT. Its translation: CASSQEEGVRGSNQPQHF.

This sequence joins TRBV7-2 and TRBJ1-2, with TRBD1 matching over 10 bases. Germline CDR1 reads SGHTA; CDR2 reads FQGNSA. The CDR3 consists of 16 residues. V lost 1 base to trimming and J lost 8 bases; unmatched junction nucleotides: 10. The CDR3 nucleotides are TGTGCCAGCAGCTTAGGGAGGAGACAGGGGGCTGACGGCTACACCTTC. As protein: CASSLGRRQGADGYTF.

This clone was observed a single time. This chain connects TRBV10-2 to TRBJ2-7; 7 nucleotides agree with TRBD1. V was clipped by 6 bases and J by 0 bases; unmatched bases: 5. The V gene's germline CDR1 is WSHSY and CDR2 SAAADI. This CDR3 is 14 amino acids long. The CDR3 here is CASSIGTVSYEQYF. The CDR3 DNA reads as TGCGCCAGCAGCATCGGGACAGTCTCCTACGAGCAGTACTTC.

J is TRBJ2-7 and V is TRBV10-3; 7 bases fit TRBD1. The germline CDR1 and CDR2 sequences are ENHRY and SYGVKD. This CDR3 has 17 residues. With V trimmed by 1 base and J by 0 bases, 9 bases remained unmatched. The DNA of the CDR3 is TGTGCCATCAGTGAGTTAGGCAAGGGGGCCGACTCCTACGAGCAGTACTTC. Protein sequence: CAISELGKGADSYEQYF.

The chain links TRBV9 to TRBJ2-7; TRBD1 agrees at 10 bases. This CDR3 region has 17 residues. CDR1 SGDLS and CDR2 YYNGEE come from the germline V gene. V lost 0 bases, J lost 5 bases, and 11 bases stayed unmatched. This CDR3 reads CASSVGLSGQGIHEQYF. CDR3 coding DNA: TGTGCCAGCAGCGTAGGTCTCTCGGGACAGGGGATCCACGAGCAGTACTTC.

The chain's CDR3 is CASSLDLARGLYNEQFF. DNA for the CDR3: TGTGCCAGCAGCTTAGATCTGGCCAGGGGGCTATACAATGAGCAGTTCTTC. V usage is TRBV11-2 and J usage is TRBJ2-1, with 8 bases aligning to TRBD1. In germline, CDR1 is SGHAT, CDR2 FQNNGV. The CDR3 loop spans 17 amino acids. J was trimmed by 4 bases and V by 0 bases; bases with no gene match: 8.

This clone turned up a few times. The J gene is TRBJ1-4, the V gene TRBV30; D may be TRBD1 (6 bases). V was cut by 0 bases and J by 8 bases, with 10 bases left in between. This CDR3 comprises 13 residues. Germline V gene lookup returns CDR1 GTSNPN and CDR2 SVGIG (reference sequence). The chain's CDR3 is CAWSVRTAEKLFF. The CDR3 DNA reads TGTGCCTGGAGTGTTAGGACAGCCGAAAAACTGTTTTTT.

The J gene is TRBJ2-7, the V gene TRBV19, with 10 bases matching TRBD1. The CDR3 contains 15 residues. Germline trimming cut 3 bases from V and 3 bases from J; bases unmatched to any gene: 5. The germline gives CDR1 LNHDA, CDR2 SQIVND (reference sequence). CDR3 coding DNA: TGTGCCAGTAGTATCTGGCGGACAGGGGGCTACGAGCAGTACTTC. Translated, it gives CASSIWRTGGYEQYF.

The chain recombines TRBV2 with TRBJ2-3, with TRBD2 identical over 13 bases. The CDR3 extends over 15 amino acids. Trimming took 10 bases from V and 5 from J; bases not matched to a gene: 9. Germline loops: CDR1 SNHLY, CDR2 FYNNEI. The CDR3 loop is CATTGTSGVLDTQYF. Here the CDR3 DNA reads TGTGCCACTACCGGGACTAGCGGGGTCTTAGATACGCAGTATTTT.

V and J are TRBV10-3 and TRBJ2-1; a weak D match, TRBD1 (5 bases). Germline lookup yields CDR1 ENHRY and CDR2 SYGVKD. V lost 4 bases and J lost 6, with 7 bases in between. The CDR3 totals 12 residues. CDR3 loop: CAISARVNEQFF. DNA for the CDR3: TGTGCCATCAGTGCCAGGGTCAATGAGCAGTTCTTC.

The CDR3 DNA reads as TGTGCCAGCAGCGGACGAACTGGGACAGGCGCCCGGGGGGACTATGGCTACACCTTC. Its translation is CASSGRTGTGARGDYGYTF. V is TRBV9 and J is TRBJ1-2; 8 nucleotides agree with TRBD1. The CDR3 is made up of 19 amino acids. The V segment lost 3 bases and the J segment 3 bases; nucleotides outside the gene matches: 19. From germline, CDR1 is SGDLS and CDR2 YYNGEE.

The V gene is TRBV5-1, the J gene TRBJ1-4, with D maybe TRBD1 (6 bases). Trimming pared 2 bases from V and 3 bases from J, leaving 11 bases between. The germline gives CDR1 SGHRS, CDR2 YFSETQ. The CDR3 extends over 15 amino acids. The CDR3 nucleotides read TGCGCCAGCAGCTTACAACAGGGTTCTAATGAAAAACTGTTTTTT. This codes for CASSLQQGSNEKLFF.

J is TRBJ2-1 and V is TRBV15; D may be TRBD2 (5 bases). The germline V gene encodes CDR1 LNHNV and CDR2 YYDKDF (reference sequence). The CDR3 covers 15 residues. Between the trimmed V and J ends, which lost 1 base and 6 bases, there was a span of 13 bases. DNA for the CDR3: TGTGCCACCAGCAGAGGGGGAGTAGCGTCCAATGAGCAGTTCTTC. Protein product: CATSRGGVASNEQFF. Full variable domain (remainder filled in from reference TRBV15 and TRBJ2-1): DAMVIQNPRYQVTQFGKPVTLSCSQTLNHNVMYWYQQKSSQAPKLLFHYYDKDFNNEADTPDNFQSRRPNTSFCFLDIRSPGLGDTAMYLCATSRGGVASNEQFFGPGTRLTVL.

The gene calls are TRBV4-2 and TRBJ1-1, with TRBD1 as a possible D gene (6 bases). Germline CDR1 LGHNA, CDR2 YNFKEQ. V lost 5 bases and J 1 base, leaving 14 bases between the germline ends. The CDR3 totals 15 residues. For the CDR3, the DNA is TGTGCCAGCAGCATAACAGGGTGGGGGAACACTGAAGCTTTCTTT. It is translated as CASSITGWGNTEAFF.

This chain uses TRBV6-5 with TRBJ1-3; D is unclear. The CDR3 has 11 amino acids. Per germline, CDR1 MNHEY and CDR2 SVGAGI. V was trimmed by 7 bases and J by 3 bases, leaving 4 bases between them. The CDR3 reads CASTLGNTIYF. For the CDR3, the DNA is TGTGCCAGCACCCTTGGAAACACCATATATTTT.

The chain is built from TRBV19 and TRBJ1-2; D call uncertain. Per the germline V gene, CDR1 is LNHDA and CDR2 is SQIVND (reference sequence). V was pared by 4 bases and J by 4 bases, with 22 bases between. CDR3 length: 17 amino acids. CDR3 in amino acids: CASSTRDLGLYIYGYTF. Written as DNA, the CDR3 is TGTGCCAGTAGTACTCGCGACCTTGGACTTTACATCTATGGCTACACCTTC.

This clone was detected a few times. The V and J genes are TRBV6-1 and TRBJ1-4; TRBD1 aligns across 7 bases. This CDR3 contains 15 residues. V dropped 6 bases and J dropped 0; count of bases not matched to a gene: 4. Germline V gene data show CDR1 as MNHNS and CDR2 as SASEGT. In nucleotides, the CDR3 is TGTGCCAGCAGCCGAACAGGGGCAACTAATGAAAAACTGTTTTTT. Translation: CASSRTGATNEKLFF.

The genes are TRBV11-1 and TRBJ2-3; D gene uncertain. V lost 1 base and J lost 7, with 15 bases in between. The CDR3 extends over 15 amino acids. Germline lookup yields CDR1 SGHAT and CDR2 FQDESV (reference sequence). In DNA form, the CDR3 reads TGTGCCAGCAGCTTAGAACCCAGAGGATGGCATACGCAGTATTTT. Translated: CASSLEPRGWHTQYF.

The chain has TRBV29-1 and TRBJ2-5; the D gene is possibly TRBD1 (6 bases). The V gene lost 4 bases and the J gene lost 2 bases, with 11 bases spanning the gap. The CDR3 extends over 13 amino acids. Germline assignment: CDR1 SQVTM and CDR2 ANQGSEA. CDR3 loop: CSVGTAPQETQYF. CDR3 nucleotide sequence: TGCAGCGTTGGGACAGCTCCTCAAGAGACCCAGTACTTC. The full variable domain, in which reference TRBV29-1 and TRBJ2-5 provide the parts outside the CDR3, is SAVISQKPSRDICQRGTSLTIQCQVDSQVTMMFWYRQQPGQSLTLIATANQGSEATYESGFVIDKFPISRPNLTFSTLTVSNMSPEDSSIYLCSVGTAPQETQYFGPGTRLLVL.